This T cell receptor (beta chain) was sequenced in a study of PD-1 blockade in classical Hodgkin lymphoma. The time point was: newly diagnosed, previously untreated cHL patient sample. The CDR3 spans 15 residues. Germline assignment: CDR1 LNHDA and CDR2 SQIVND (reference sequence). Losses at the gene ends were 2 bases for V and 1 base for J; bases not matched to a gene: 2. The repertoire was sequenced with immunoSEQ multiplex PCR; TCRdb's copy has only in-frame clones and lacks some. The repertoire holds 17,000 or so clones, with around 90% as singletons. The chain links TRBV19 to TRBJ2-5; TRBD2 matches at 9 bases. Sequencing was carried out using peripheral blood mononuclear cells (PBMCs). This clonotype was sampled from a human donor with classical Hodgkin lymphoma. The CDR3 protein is CASSIRREGQETQYF. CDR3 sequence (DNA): TGTGCCAGTAGTATAAGGCGGGAGGGCCAAGAGACCCAGTACTTC.